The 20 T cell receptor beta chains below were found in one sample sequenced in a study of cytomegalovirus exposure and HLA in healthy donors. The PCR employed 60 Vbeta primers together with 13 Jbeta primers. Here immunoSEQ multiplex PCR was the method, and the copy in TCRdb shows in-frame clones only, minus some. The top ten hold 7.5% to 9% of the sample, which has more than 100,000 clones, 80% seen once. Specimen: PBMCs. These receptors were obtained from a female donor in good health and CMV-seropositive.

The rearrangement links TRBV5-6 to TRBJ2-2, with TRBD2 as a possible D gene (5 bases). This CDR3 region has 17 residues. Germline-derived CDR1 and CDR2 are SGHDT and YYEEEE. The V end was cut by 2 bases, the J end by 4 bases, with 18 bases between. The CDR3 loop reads CASSFVGSGAATGELFF. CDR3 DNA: TGTGCCAGCAGCTTCGTTGGGTCAGGAGCGGCCACCGGGGAGCTGTTTTTT. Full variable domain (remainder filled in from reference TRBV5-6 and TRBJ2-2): DAGVTQSPTHLIKTRGQQVTLRCSPKSGHDTVSWYQQALGQGPQFIFQYYEEEERQRGNFPDRFSGHQFPNYSSELNVNALLLGDSALYLCASSFVGSGAATGELFFGEGSRLTVL.

The CDR3, as DNA: TGTGCCAGTAGTATAGCGGGGAGACAGGGCGAAAAACTGTTTTTT. This encodes CASSIAGRQGEKLFF. The chain is built from TRBV19 and TRBJ1-4, with 7 bases lining up with TRBD1. Germline V gene data show CDR1 as LNHDA and CDR2 as SQIVND (reference sequence). The junction had 7 bases not matched to a gene; V was cut back by 1 base and J by 8 bases. The CDR3 contains 15 residues.

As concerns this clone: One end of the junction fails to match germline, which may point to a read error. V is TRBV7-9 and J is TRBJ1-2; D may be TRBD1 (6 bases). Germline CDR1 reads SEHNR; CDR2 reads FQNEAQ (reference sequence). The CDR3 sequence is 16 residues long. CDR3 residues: CSSSLEQTGGSYGYTF. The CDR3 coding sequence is TGTTCCAGCAGCTTAGAGCAGACAGGTGGGAGCTATGGCTACACCTTC. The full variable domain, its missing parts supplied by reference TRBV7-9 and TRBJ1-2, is DTGVSQNPRHKITKRGQNVTFRCDPISEHNRLYWYRQTLGQGPEFLTYFQNEAQLEKSRLLSDRFSAERPKGSFSTLEIQRTEQGDSAMYLCSSSLEQTGGSYGYTFGSGTRLTVV.

CDR3 in DNA: TGTGCCAGCAGCCTAGACAGGGTTAATTCACCCCTCCACTTT. Translation: CASSLDRVNSPLHF. This sequence joins TRBV9 and TRBJ1-6; 7 nucleotides align to TRBD1. Germline CDR1 SGDLS, CDR2 YYNGEE. V trimming: 4 bases; J trimming: 6 bases; junction bases outside the gene matches: 4. The CDR3 has 14 residues.

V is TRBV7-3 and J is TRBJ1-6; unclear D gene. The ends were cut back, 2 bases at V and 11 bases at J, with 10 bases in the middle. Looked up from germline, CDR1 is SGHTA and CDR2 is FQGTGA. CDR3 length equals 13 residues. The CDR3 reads CASSLGAGAPLHF. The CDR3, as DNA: TGTGCCAGCAGCTTAGGTGCGGGCGCACCCCTCCACTTT.

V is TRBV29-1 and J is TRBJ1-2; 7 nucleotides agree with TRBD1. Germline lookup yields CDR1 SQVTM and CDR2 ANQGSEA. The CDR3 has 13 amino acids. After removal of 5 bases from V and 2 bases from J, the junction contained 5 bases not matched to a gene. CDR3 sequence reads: CSVLQQGNYGYTF. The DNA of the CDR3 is TGCAGCGTTCTTCAACAGGGGAACTATGGCTACACCTTC.

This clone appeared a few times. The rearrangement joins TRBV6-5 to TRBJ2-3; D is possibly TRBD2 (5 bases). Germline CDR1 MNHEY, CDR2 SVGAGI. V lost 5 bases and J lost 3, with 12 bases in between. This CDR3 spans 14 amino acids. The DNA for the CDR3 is TGTGCCAGCAGTCGGACTCAACGGACAGATACGCAGTATTTT. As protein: CASSRTQRTDTQYF.

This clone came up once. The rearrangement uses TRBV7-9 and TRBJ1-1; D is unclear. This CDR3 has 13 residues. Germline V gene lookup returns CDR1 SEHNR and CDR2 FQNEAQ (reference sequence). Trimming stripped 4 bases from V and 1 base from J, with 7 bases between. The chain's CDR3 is CASSSPGNTEAFF. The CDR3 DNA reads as TGTGCCAGCAGCTCCCCAGGGAACACTGAAGCTTTCTTT.

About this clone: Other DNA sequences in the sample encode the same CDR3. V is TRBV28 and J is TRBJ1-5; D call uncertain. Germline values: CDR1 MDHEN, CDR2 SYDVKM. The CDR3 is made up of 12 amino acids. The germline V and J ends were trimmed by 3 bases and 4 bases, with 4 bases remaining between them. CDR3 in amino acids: CASSLTNQPQHF. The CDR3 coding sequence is TGTGCCAGCAGTTTGACTAATCAGCCCCAGCATTTT.

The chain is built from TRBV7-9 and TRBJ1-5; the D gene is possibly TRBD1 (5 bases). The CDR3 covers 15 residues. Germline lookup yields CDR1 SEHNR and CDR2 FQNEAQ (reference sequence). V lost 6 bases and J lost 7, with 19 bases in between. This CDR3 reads CASSPAQQGGQPQHF. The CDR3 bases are TGTGCCAGCAGTCCAGCGCAGCAGGGAGGCCAGCCCCAGCATTTT.

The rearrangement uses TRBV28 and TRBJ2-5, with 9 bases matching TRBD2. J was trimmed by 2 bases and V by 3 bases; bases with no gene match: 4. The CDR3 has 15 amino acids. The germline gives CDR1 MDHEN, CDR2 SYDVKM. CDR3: CASSLVRGGQETQYF. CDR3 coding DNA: TGTGCCAGCAGTTTGGTGCGGGGGGGGCAAGAGACCCAGTACTTC.

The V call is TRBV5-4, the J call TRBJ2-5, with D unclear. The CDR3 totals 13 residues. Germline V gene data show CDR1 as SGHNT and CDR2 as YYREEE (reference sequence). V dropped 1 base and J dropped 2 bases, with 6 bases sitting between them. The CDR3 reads CASSLTQQETQYF. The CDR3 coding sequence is TGTGCCAGCAGCTTGACGCAGCAAGAGACCCAGTACTTC.

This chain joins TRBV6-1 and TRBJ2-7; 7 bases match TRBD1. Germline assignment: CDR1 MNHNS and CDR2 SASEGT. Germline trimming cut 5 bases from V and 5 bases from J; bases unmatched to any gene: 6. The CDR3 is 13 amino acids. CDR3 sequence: CASSRQGTDEQYF. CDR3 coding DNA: TGTGCCAGCAGTCGACAGGGAACGGACGAGCAGTACTTC.

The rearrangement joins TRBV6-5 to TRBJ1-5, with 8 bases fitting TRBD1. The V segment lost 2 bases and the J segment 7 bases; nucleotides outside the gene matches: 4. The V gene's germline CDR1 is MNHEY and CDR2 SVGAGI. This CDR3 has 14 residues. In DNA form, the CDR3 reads TGTGCCAGCAGTTACCGACAGGGGAGGCAGCCCCAGCATTTT. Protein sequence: CASSYRQGRQPQHF.

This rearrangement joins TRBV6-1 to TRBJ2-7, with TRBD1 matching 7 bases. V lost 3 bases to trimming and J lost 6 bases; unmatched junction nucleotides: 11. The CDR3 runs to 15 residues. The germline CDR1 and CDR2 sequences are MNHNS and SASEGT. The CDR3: CASSEEQGSSVEQYF. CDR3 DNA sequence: TGTGCCAGCAGTGAGGAACAGGGGAGTTCTGTCGAGCAGTACTTC.

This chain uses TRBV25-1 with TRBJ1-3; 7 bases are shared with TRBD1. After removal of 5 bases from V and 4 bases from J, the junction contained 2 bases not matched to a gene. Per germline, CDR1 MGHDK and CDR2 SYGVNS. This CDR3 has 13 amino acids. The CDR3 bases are TGTGCCAGCAGTACGACAGGGGGAAACACCATATATTTT. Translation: CASSTTGGNTIYF.

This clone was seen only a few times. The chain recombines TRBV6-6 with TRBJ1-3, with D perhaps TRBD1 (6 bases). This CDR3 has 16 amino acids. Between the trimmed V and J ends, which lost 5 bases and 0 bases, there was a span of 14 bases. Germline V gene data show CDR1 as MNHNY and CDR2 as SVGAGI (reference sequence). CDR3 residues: CASSVQGTFSGNTIYF. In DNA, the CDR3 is TGTGCCAGCAGTGTACAGGGAACCTTCTCTGGAAACACCATATATTTT.

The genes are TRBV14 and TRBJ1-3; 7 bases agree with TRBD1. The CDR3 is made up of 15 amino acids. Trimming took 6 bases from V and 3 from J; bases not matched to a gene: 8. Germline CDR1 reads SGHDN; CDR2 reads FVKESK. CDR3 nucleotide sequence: TGTGCCAGCAGATTAAATAGACAGGGTGGAAACACCATATATTTT. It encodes CASRLNRQGGNTIYF.

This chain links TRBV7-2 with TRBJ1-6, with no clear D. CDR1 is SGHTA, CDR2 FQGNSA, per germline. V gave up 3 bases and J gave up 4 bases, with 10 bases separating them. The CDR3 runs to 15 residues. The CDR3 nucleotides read TGTGCCAGCAGCTTGTTACAGCTTTATAATTCACCCCTCCACTTT. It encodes CASSLLQLYNSPLHF.

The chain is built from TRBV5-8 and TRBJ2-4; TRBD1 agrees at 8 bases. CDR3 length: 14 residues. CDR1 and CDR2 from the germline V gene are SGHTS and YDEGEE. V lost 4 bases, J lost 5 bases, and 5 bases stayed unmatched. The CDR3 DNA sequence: TGTGCCAGCAGCCCGGGACAGGCGGAAAACATTCAGTACTTC. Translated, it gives CASSPGQAENIQYF.